The rows below give T cell receptor beta chains drawn from one sample of a study of shared clonotypes between healthy human individuals. This table comes from immunoSEQ multiplex PCR, and its TCRdb copy is limited to in-frame clones, with some not included. The sample carries around 1.5 million clones, approximately 98% recorded once. What was sequenced was naive CD4+ T cells sorted from blood. The receptor source for this set is a young man in good health. Each CDR3 is given with its conserved first and last residue. Fields, in order: CDR3 protein, CDR3 length, V gene, D gene. D genes are given only for firm matches.

cdr3_aa: CASSLSRDRGQGYGYTF
cdr3_length: 17
v_call: TRBV28
d_call: TRBD1

cdr3_aa: CASSLGPGNNEQFF
cdr3_length: 14
v_call: TRBV5-1
d_call: -

cdr3_aa: CAVSPDSNQPQHF
cdr3_length: 13
v_call: TRBV10-3
d_call: -

cdr3_aa: CASSTGHVTEAFF
cdr3_length: 13
v_call: TRBV28
d_call: -

cdr3_aa: CASSLSQYTDTQYF
cdr3_length: 14
v_call: TRBV5-1
d_call: -

cdr3_aa: CASSLGAGSNQPQHF
cdr3_length: 15
v_call: TRBV27
d_call: -

cdr3_aa: CASSPETRGQGLYEQYF
cdr3_length: 17
v_call: TRBV5-5
d_call: TRBD1

cdr3_aa: CASSGSHYEQYF
cdr3_length: 12
v_call: TRBV28
d_call: -

cdr3_aa: CASSVDSGYNEQFF
cdr3_length: 14
v_call: TRBV9
d_call: -

cdr3_aa: CASSPVGVGANVLTF
cdr3_length: 15
v_call: TRBV5-1
d_call: -

cdr3_aa: CASSGGAGTDTQYF
cdr3_length: 14
v_call: TRBV5-1
d_call: TRBD2

cdr3_aa: CASGFVAKYGYTF
cdr3_length: 13
v_call: TRBV19
d_call: -

cdr3_aa: CASSRTSMEQFF
cdr3_length: 12
v_call: TRBV13
d_call: TRBD2

cdr3_aa: CASSFPRAGGYEQYF
cdr3_length: 15
v_call: TRBV5-4
d_call: -

cdr3_aa: CASSPSGTTTYNEQFF
cdr3_length: 16
v_call: TRBV14
d_call: TRBD2

cdr3_aa: CASSRQGYEQYF
cdr3_length: 12
v_call: TRBV28
d_call: TRBD1

cdr3_aa: CASSARHGYEQYF
cdr3_length: 13
v_call: TRBV2
d_call: -